This TCR beta chain was identified in a study of CD8 T cells in ankylosing spondylitis. General study points: In reactive arthritis synovial fluid and blood, some motif variants had been reported before. Eight highly homologous variants made up a TCR beta motif, and this motif appeared characteristic of ankylosing spondylitis blood. From matched ankylosing spondylitis synovial fluid, disease-linked clones were reportedly recovered at significantly enriched levels.

Germline V gene lookup returns CDR1 SGHVS and CDR2 FQNEAQ. V lost 8 bases and J 0 bases, leaving 16 bases between the germline ends. The CDR3 is 15 residues long. There are a few counts of this clonotype. Its cognate antigen is unknown. Libraries for TCR beta were made by quantitative 5'-RACE with molecular barcodes. Via MiXCR, TCRdb re-called the 5' RACE reads, giving one row per CDR3 protein. The sample lists about 240,000 distinct CDR3 sequences; roughly a tenth were seen once. V usage is TRBV7-8 and J usage is TRBJ1-1; possible D gene TRBD1, 6 bases. The receptor's source is a male donor with ankylosing spondylitis or in good health (not recorded which). The specimen was blood, either unsorted or a sorted T cell fraction (not recorded which). The CDR3, as DNA: TGTGCCAGCGCCCTGAGGGGGGACATGAACACTGAAGCTTTCTTT. Its protein is CASALRGDMNTEAFF. The variable domain in full, with the rest retrieved from reference TRBV7-8 and TRBJ1-1, is GAGVSQSPRYKVAKRGQDVALRCDPISGHVSLFWYQQALGQGPEFLTYFQNEAQLDKSGLPSDRFFAERPEGSVSTLKIQRTQQEDSAVYLCASALRGDMNTEAFFGQGTRLTVV.